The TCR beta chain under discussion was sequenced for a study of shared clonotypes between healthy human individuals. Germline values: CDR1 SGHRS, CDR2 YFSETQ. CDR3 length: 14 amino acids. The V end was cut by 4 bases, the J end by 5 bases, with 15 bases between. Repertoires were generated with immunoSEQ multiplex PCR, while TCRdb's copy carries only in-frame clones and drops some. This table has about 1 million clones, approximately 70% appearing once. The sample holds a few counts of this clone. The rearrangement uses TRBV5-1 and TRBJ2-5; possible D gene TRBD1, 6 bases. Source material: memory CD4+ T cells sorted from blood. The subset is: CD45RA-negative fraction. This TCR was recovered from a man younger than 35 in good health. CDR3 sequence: CASSPTGNGETQYF. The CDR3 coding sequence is TGCGCCAGCAGCCCAACAGGGAATGGGGAGACCCAGTACTTC.